Listed below are T cell receptor beta chains from one sample, sequenced in a study of regulatory and conventional T cells in RAG deficiency. Only in-frame clones appear in the TCRdb table, and some are missing; sequencing was by immunoSEQ multiplex PCR. This sample yields roughly 29,000 clones, of which 85% to 95% are seen a single time; 0.82% belongs to the top ten. These data were also filed under a second study, of regulatory T cells.

Sequenced material: Tregs sorted from blood. Source of these receptors: a human donor in good health. CDR3s include the opening cysteine and the closing phenylalanine or tryptophan. The D gene is left open where the match is weak. Clone size, where shown, is once, few, many, or a class for clones that have expanded.

v_call,d_call,clone_size,j_call,cdr3_aa,cdr3_nt
TRBV12-2,-,-,TRBJ1-1,CASRLGQARAFF,TGTGCAAGTCGCTTAGGGCAGGCCAGGGCTTTCTTT
TRBV5-6,TRBD1,once,TRBJ1-5,CASSRDRGTQPQHF,TGTGCCAGCAGCCGTGACAGGGGGACTCAGCCCCAGCATTTT
TRBV4-1,-,-,TRBJ1-2,CASSQDQTSYGYTF,TGCGCCAGCAGCCAAGATCAAACTTCCTATGGCTACACCTTC
TRBV4-2,TRBD1,-,TRBJ1-1,CASSPRLGQGHTEAFF,TGTGCCAGCAGCCCGCGATTAGGACAGGGCCACACTGAAGCTTTCTTT
TRBV4-1,-,few,TRBJ1-5,CASSQEGANQPQHF,TGCGCCAGCAGCCAAGAGGGGGCCAATCAGCCCCAGCATTTT
TRBV2,TRBD2,-,TRBJ2-5,CASSLAGVKETQYF,TGTGCCAGCAGTTTAGCGGGGGTGAAAGAGACCCAGTACTTC
TRBV4-2,TRBD1,-,TRBJ2-4,CASSQAEDSGTGKNIQYF,TGTGCCAGCAGCCAGGCCGAGGATTCCGGGACAGGGAAAAACATTCAGTACTTC
TRBV6-1,TRBD1,once,TRBJ1-2,CASSDGLQGAIYGYTF,TGTGCCAGCAGTGATGGTTTACAGGGGGCGATCTATGGCTACACCTTC
TRBV27,-,-,TRBJ2-7,CASSLTRVTEQYF,TGTGCCAGCAGTTTAACCAGGGTGACAGAGCAGTACTTC
TRBV19,-,-,TRBJ2-3,CASSNRGNTDTQYF,TGTGCCAGTAGCAACCGGGGGAACACAGATACGCAGTATTTT
TRBV6-1,-,-,TRBJ2-3,CASRRETDTQYF,TGTGCCAGCAGAAGGGAGACAGATACGCAGTATTTT
TRBV30,TRBD2,-,TRBJ2-1,CACGMTSGGLLTRYNEQFF,TGTGCCTGCGGCATGACTAGCGGGGGCCTCCTAACCCGTTACAATGAGCAGTTCTTC
TRBV14,-,-,TRBJ1-4,CASSRQLTTNEKLFF,TGTGCCAGCAGCCGACAGTTGACAACTAATGAAAAACTGTTTTTT
TRBV12-5,TRBD1,-,TRBJ1-4,CASGMTGLIGEKLFF,TGTGCTAGTGGTATGACAGGGCTGATAGGAGAAAAACTGTTTTTT
TRBV15,-,-,TRBJ1-5,CATSQRGREDQPQHF,TGTGCCACCAGCCAACGCGGCAGGGAAGATCAGCCCCAGCATTTT
TRBV19,TRBD1,-,TRBJ1-1,CASTMTGGKTEAFF,TGTGCCAGTACTATGACAGGGGGTAAAACTGAAGCTTTCTTT
TRBV19,-,-,TRBJ2-7,CASSIRVPPYEQYF,TGTGCCAGTAGTATTCGAGTTCCCCCCTACGAGCAGTACTTC
TRBV6-4,-,-,TRBJ2-3,CASSDSSGALDTQYF,TGTGCCAGCAGTGACTCGTCAGGGGCCTTAGATACGCAGTATTTT
TRBV4-2,TRBD2,-,TRBJ2-4,CASSQDRSGDIQYF,TGTGCCAGCAGCCAAGACCGTAGCGGGGACATTCAGTACTTC
TRBV10-3,TRBD2,-,TRBJ2-1,CAIRRTLAGGQREQFF,TGTGCCATCAGAAGAACCCTAGCGGGGGGGCAAAGGGAGCAGTTCTTC
TRBV18,TRBD2,-,TRBJ2-7,CASSPVGRGYEQYF,TGTGCCAGCTCACCAGTAGGGAGGGGCTACGAGCAGTACTTC